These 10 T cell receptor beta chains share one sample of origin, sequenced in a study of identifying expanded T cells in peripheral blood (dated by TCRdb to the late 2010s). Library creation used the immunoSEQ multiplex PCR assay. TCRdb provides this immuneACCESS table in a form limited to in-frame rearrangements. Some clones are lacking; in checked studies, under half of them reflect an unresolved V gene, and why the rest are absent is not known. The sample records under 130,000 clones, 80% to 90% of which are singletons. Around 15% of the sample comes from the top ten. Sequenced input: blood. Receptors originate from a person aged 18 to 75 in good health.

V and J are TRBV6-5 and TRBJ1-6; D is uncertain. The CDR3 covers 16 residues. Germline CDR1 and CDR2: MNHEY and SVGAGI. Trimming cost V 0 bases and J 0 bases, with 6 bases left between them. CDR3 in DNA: TGTGCCAGCAGTTACTCTTGGAGCTCCTATAATTCACCCCTCCACTTT. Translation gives CASSYSWSSYNSPLHF.

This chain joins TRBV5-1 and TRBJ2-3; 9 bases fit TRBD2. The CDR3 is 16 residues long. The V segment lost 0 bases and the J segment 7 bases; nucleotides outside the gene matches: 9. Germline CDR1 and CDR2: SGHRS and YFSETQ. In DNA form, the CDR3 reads TGCGCCAGCAGCTTGGACGGGACTAGCTTTCCCAATACGCAGTATTTT. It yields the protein CASSLDGTSFPNTQYF.

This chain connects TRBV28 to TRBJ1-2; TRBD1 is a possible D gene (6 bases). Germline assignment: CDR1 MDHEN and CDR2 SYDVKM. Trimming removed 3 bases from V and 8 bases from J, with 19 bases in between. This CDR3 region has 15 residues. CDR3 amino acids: CASSFGGQPQRGYTF. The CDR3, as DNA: TGTGCCAGCAGTTTCGGAGGACAGCCCCAAAGGGGCTACACCTTC.

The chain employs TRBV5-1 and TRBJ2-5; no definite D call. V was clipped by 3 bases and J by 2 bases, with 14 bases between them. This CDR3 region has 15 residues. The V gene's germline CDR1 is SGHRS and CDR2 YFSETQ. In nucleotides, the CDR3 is TGCGCCAGCAGCTCCCCAGAGGATTATCAAGAGACCCAGTACTTC. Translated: CASSSPEDYQETQYF.

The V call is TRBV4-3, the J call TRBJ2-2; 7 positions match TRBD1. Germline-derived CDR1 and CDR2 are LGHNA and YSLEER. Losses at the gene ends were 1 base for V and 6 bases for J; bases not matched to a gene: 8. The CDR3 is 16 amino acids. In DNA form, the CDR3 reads TGCGCCAGCAGCCAAGTACGATACCAGGGGGCCGGGGAGCTGTTTTTT. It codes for CASSQVRYQGAGELFF.

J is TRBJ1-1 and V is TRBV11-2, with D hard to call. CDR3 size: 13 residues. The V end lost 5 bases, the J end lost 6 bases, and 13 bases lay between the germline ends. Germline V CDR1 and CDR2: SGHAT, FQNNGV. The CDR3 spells CASSLQSWAEAFF. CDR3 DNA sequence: TGTGCCAGCAGCCTCCAAAGCTGGGCTGAAGCTTTCTTT.

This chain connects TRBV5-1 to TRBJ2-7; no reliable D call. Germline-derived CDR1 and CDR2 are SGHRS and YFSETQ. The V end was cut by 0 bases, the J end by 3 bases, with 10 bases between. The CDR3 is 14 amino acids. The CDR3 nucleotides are TGCGCCAGCAGCTTGGACACTTCCCTCTACGAGCAGTACTTC. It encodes CASSLDTSLYEQYF.

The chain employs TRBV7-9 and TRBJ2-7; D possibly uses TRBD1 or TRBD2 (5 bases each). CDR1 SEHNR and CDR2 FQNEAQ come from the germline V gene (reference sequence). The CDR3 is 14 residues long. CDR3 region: CASTRGPSSYEQYF. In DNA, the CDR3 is TGTGCTTCAACGAGGGGACCTTCTTCCTACGAGCAGTACTTC.

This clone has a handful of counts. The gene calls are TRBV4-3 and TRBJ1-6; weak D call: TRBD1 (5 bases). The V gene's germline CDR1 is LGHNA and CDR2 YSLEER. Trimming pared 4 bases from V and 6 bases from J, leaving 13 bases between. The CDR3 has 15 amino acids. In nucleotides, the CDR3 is TGCGCCAGCAGCCGGGGGGGAGGTCGTAATTCACCCCTCCACTTT. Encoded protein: CASSRGGGRNSPLHF.

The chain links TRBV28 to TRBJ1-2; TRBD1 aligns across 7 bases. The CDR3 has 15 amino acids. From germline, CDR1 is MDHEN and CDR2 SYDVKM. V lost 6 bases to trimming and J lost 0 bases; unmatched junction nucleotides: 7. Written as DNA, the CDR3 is TGTGCCAGCAGCAGCGGACAGGCTTCTAACTATGGCTACACCTTC. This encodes CASSSGQASNYGYTF.